This record looks at one T cell receptor (beta chain) sequence and its context. What it recognizes is unknown. The V gene's germline CDR1 is SGDLS and CDR2 YYNGEE. The CDR3 contains 17 residues. Trimming took off 0 bases at V and 0 bases at J, with 13 bases between the two ends. The sample is drawn from a study of T cell responses to AZD1222 COVID-19 vaccine. Study observations and caveats: The breadth and depth of Spike-specific TCRs increased once two AZD1222 doses had been given. Baseline seropositivity characterized only a handful of AZD1222 recipients. Donors were mostly white British, more females; clonal diversity possibly underestimated. Regions 160-218 and 743-854 held dominance among vaccine-associated CD4 TCRs, which spanned spike.

Only in-frame clones appear in the TCRdb table, and some are missing; sequencing was by immunoSEQ multiplex PCR. The sample has about 210,000 clones; about 94% are singletons. This sequence joins TRBV9 and TRBJ1-3; D unclear. The TCR originated in an adult who received the MenACWY meningococcal vaccine as a control. The source material was peripheral blood, sampled 28 days after the second dose of the MenACWY control vaccine. The CDR3: CASSVDMRESSGNTIYF. CDR3 in DNA: TGTGCCAGCAGCGTAGATATGAGGGAAAGCTCTGGAAACACCATATATTTT.